Presented here are 32 T cell receptor beta chains from one specimen sequenced in a study of T cell changes during pregnancy in multiple sclerosis. The table came from immunoSEQ multiplex PCR; TCRdb's copy has only in-frame clones and leaves some out. The table has about 68,000 clones, less than 95% seen once. The material sequenced was peripheral blood, taken in the third trimester of pregnancy. Source of these receptors: a female donor with multiple sclerosis, enrolled in a pregnancy study.

The chain carries TRBV9 and TRBJ2-3, with D possibly being TRBD2 (6 bases). Germline V gene lookup returns CDR1 SGDLS and CDR2 YYNGEE. This CDR3 is built from 15 residues. Trimming took 0 bases from V and 0 from J, leaving 8 bases between them. The CDR3 sequence: CASSVVGTSTDTQYF. The CDR3 DNA sequence: TGTGCCAGCAGCGTAGTTGGGACTAGCACAGATACGCAGTATTTT.

V is TRBV19 and J is TRBJ2-1, with 12 bases aligning to TRBD2. The CDR3 covers 17 residues. Germline trimming cut 0 bases from V and 8 bases from J; bases unmatched to any gene: 8. Germline V lookup: CDR1 LNHDA, CDR2 SQIVND (reference sequence). The CDR3: CASSIDLETSGRDEQFF. The CDR3 nucleotides are TGTGCCAGTAGTATAGATTTAGAGACTAGCGGGAGAGATGAGCAGTTCTTC.

The DNA for the CDR3 is TGTGCCATCAGTCGGGACACCCAGAACACTGAAGCTTTCTTT. Translating gives CAISRDTQNTEAFF. The genes are TRBV10-3 and TRBJ1-1, with D maybe TRBD1 (6 bases). The CDR3 sequence is 14 residues long. CDR1 is ENHRY and CDR2 is SYGVKD in the germline V gene. Trimming removed 5 bases from V and 1 base from J, with 11 bases in between.

The CDR3 region is CASSQDLGGGTYEQYF. The CDR3 nucleotides are TGCGCCAGCAGCCAAGATTTGGGCGGGGGAACCTACGAGCAGTACTTC. This chain uses TRBV4-3 with TRBJ2-7, with 7 bases matching TRBD2. V was clipped by 0 bases and J by 2 bases; unmatched bases: 7. Germline V CDR1 and CDR2: LGHNA, YSLEER. CDR3 size: 16 residues.

In its sample, this clone was seen a few times. This rearrangement joins TRBV5-1 to TRBJ1-1; tentative D call: TRBD1 (5 bases). Per germline, CDR1 SGHRS and CDR2 YFSETQ. V was trimmed by 4 bases and J by 7 bases, leaving 11 bases between them. This CDR3 spans 12 amino acids. The CDR3 nucleotides read TGCGCCAGCAGCCTGACAGCAGATGAAGCTTTCTTT. Its protein is CASSLTADEAFF.

The chain links TRBV7-7 to TRBJ2-1, with D maybe TRBD1 (5 bases). Germline lookup yields CDR1 SSHAT and CDR2 FNYEAQ (reference sequence). The CDR3 runs 15 residues. Trimming removed 5 bases at V and 5 bases at J, with 16 bases between. The CDR3 loop reads CASSVDSRLNNEQFF. In nucleotides, the CDR3 is TGTGCCAGCAGCGTCGACAGCAGGCTCAACAATGAGCAGTTCTTC.

This clone came up many times. V is TRBV7-8 and J is TRBJ2-7; 12 bases map to TRBD2. V was clipped by 2 bases and J by 5 bases; unmatched bases: 10. CDR1 is SGHVS, CDR2 FQNEAQ, per germline. The length of the CDR3 is 17 residues. The CDR3 region has the DNA TGTGCCAGCAGCTTAACCCCGACTAGCGGGGGCCTCCACGAGCAGTACTTC. Its protein product is CASSLTPTSGGLHEQYF. Drawing the rest from reference TRBV7-8 and TRBJ2-7, the complete variable domain is GAGVSQSPRYKVAKRGQDVALRCDPISGHVSLFWYQQALGQGPEFLTYFQNEAQLDKSGLPSDRFFAERPEGSVSTLKIQRTQQEDSAVYLCASSLTPTSGGLHEQYFGPGTRLTVT.

V usage is TRBV4-3 and J usage is TRBJ1-4; D is unresolved. V was pared by 5 bases and J by 8 bases, with 12 bases between. The CDR3 is made up of 13 amino acids. Looked up from germline, CDR1 is LGHNA and CDR2 is YSLEER. CDR3 residues: CASSYPLREKLFF. The CDR3 nucleotides are TGCGCCAGCAGCTACCCTTTGAGAGAAAAACTGTTTTTT.

The CDR3 sequence: CASSESVGQGNTEAFF. CDR3 sequence (DNA): TGTGCCAGCAGTGAGTCGGTGGGACAGGGTAACACTGAAGCTTTCTTT. The J gene is TRBJ1-1, the V gene TRBV6-4; 9 bases map to TRBD1. V was pared by 3 bases and J by 2 bases, with 7 bases of the junction left unmatched. Looked up from germline, CDR1 is MRHNA and CDR2 is SNTAGT. The CDR3 has 16 residues.

The gene calls are TRBV2 and TRBJ2-1, with TRBD2 as a possible D gene (6 bases). V was shortened by 3 bases and J by 2 bases, with 11 bases between the two germline ends. Per germline, CDR1 SNHLY and CDR2 FYNNEI. The CDR3 consists of 15 residues. CDR3 sequence reads: CASSDRASAYNEQFF. The CDR3 bases are TGTGCCAGCAGTGATAGGGCTAGCGCCTACAATGAGCAGTTCTTC.

This clone was counted only a few times. This chain joins TRBV6-5 and TRBJ1-1; TRBD1 might be the D (5 bases). The germline CDR1 and CDR2 sequences are MNHEY and SVGAGI. Between the trimmed V and J ends, which lost 0 bases and 1 base, there was a span of 12 bases. The CDR3 has 16 amino acids. CDR3 protein: CASSYSMVGENTEAFF. DNA for the CDR3: TGTGCCAGCAGTTACTCGATGGTAGGGGAGAACACTGAAGCTTTCTTT.

The chain has TRBV18 and TRBJ2-3; D is possibly TRBD1 (6 bases). The CDR3 is 15 residues long. V gave up 2 bases and J gave up 5 bases, with 14 bases separating them. Germline values: CDR1 KGHSH, CDR2 LQKENI. CDR3: CASSPTTGRGDTQYF. For the CDR3, the DNA is TGTGCCAGCTCACCAACCACAGGGAGAGGAGATACGCAGTATTTT.

Here the CDR3 reads CACDFGNTIYF. DNA for the CDR3: TGTGCCTGTGACTTTGGAAACACCATATATTTT. V gene TRBV30 combines with J gene TRBJ1-3; D remains ambiguous. This CDR3 region has 11 residues. The V end lost 6 bases, the J end lost 3 bases, and 6 bases lay between the germline ends. CDR1 and CDR2 (germline): GTSNPN, SVGIG (reference sequence).

CDR3 sequence reads: CASSQTMTGAGQPQHF. In nucleotides, the CDR3 is TGTGCCAGCAGCCAAACAATGACAGGGGCGGGCCAGCCCCAGCATTTT. The chain links TRBV4-2 to TRBJ1-5; 8 bases are shared with TRBD1. The CDR3 sequence is 16 residues long. The ends lost 2 bases at V and 7 bases at J; junction bases unmatched: 10. The V gene's germline CDR1 is LGHNA and CDR2 YNFKEQ.

This clone was seen more than once but under ten times. The J gene is TRBJ1-1, the V gene TRBV28; tentatively, D is TRBD1 (6 bases). Germline-derived CDR1 and CDR2 are MDHEN and SYDVKM. V lost 6 bases and J 0 bases, leaving 38 bases between the germline ends. This CDR3 is built from 23 residues. The CDR3 bases are TGTGCCAGCAGAGAACAAGTGGGGAAAGGGCTTTATCAGGGGAACCACATGAACACTGAAGCTTTCTTT. Its protein is CASREQVGKGLYQGNHMNTEAFF.

This clone was recorded only once. This chain links TRBV11-3 with TRBJ2-7; 7 nucleotides line up with TRBD1. The ends lost 5 bases at V and 2 bases at J; junction bases unmatched: 6. The CDR3 is 14 amino acids. In germline, CDR1 is SGHNT, CDR2 YENEEA. The CDR3 DNA sequence: TGTGCCAGCAGCCTGGGACAGACCCCCTACGAGCAGTACTTC. This encodes CASSLGQTPYEQYF.

This rearrangement joins TRBV6-5 to TRBJ1-1, with TRBD1 identical over 8 bases. Germline CDR1 is MNHEY and CDR2 is SVGAGI. The V and J ends lost 7 bases and 4 bases, in that order; junction bases with no gene match: 11. The CDR3 extends over 15 amino acids. The CDR3 reads CASTKDQGAATEAFF. Here the CDR3 DNA reads TGTGCCAGCACCAAAGACCAGGGGGCGGCCACTGAAGCTTTCTTT.

V and J are TRBV7-2 and TRBJ1-6; TRBD1 matches at 7 bases. The germline CDR1 and CDR2 sequences are SGHTA and FQGNSA. Losses at the gene ends were 1 base for V and 10 bases for J; bases not matched to a gene: 7. CDR3 length equals 15 residues. The chain's CDR3 is CASSLGQGMASPLHF. CDR3 coding DNA: TGTGCCAGCAGCTTAGGACAGGGAATGGCATCACCCCTCCACTTT.

This clone has a single count. The J gene is TRBJ2-5, the V gene TRBV11-2, with 10 bases fitting TRBD1. The CDR3 spans 16 residues. CDR1 SGHAT and CDR2 FQNNGV come from the germline V gene. Trimming at V came to 5 bases and at J to 5 bases, leaving 11 bases not matched to a gene. CDR3 region: CASSGGSTGGWETQYF. CDR3 sequence (DNA): TGTGCCAGCAGCGGGGGGTCGACAGGGGGCTGGGAGACCCAGTACTTC.

The V and J genes are TRBV2 and TRBJ1-3; 7 positions match TRBD1. The CDR3 runs to 15 residues. Trimming removed 3 bases from V and 3 bases from J; junction bases left unmatched: 5. From germline, CDR1 is SNHLY and CDR2 FYNNEI. CDR3 residues: CASSESGGIGNTIYF. CDR3 bases: TGTGCCAGCAGTGAGTCAGGGGGAATTGGAAACACCATATATTTT.

Worth noting for this clone: The identical CDR3 is also encoded by other nucleotide sequences in the sample. The CDR3: CASSLGQDSYEQYF. CDR3 nucleotides: TGCGCCAGCAGCTTGGGACAGGACTCCTACGAGCAGTACTTC. The chain has TRBV5-1 and TRBJ2-7; possibly TRBD1 for D (6 bases). Between the trimmed V and J ends, which lost 0 bases and 0 bases, there was a span of 7 bases. CDR1 and CDR2 from the germline V gene are SGHRS and YFSETQ. This CDR3 is 14 amino acids long.

The chain employs TRBV30 and TRBJ1-2, with D maybe TRBD1 (6 bases). The CDR3 sequence is 15 residues long. The ends were cut back, 4 bases at V and 0 bases at J, with 15 bases in the middle. Germline CDR1 is GTSNPN and CDR2 is SVGIG (reference sequence). The CDR3 loop reads CAWNWGPSANYGYTF. Here the CDR3 DNA reads TGTGCCTGGAATTGGGGGCCCTCCGCTAACTATGGCTACACCTTC.

The chain links TRBV19 to TRBJ2-3, with D possibly matching TRBD1 (6 bases). Germline CDR1 LNHDA, CDR2 SQIVND (reference sequence). This CDR3 region has 15 residues. Deletions cut 4 bases from V and 3 bases from J, with 14 bases between. CDR3 region: CASSNTGKVTDTQYF. CDR3 nucleotides: TGTGCCAGTAGTAACACAGGGAAGGTTACAGATACGCAGTATTTT. The variable domain in full, completed from reference TRBV19 and TRBJ2-3, reads DGGITQSPKYLFRKEGQNVTLSCEQNLNHDAMYWYRQDPGQGLRLIYYSQIVNDFQKGDIAEGYSVSREKKESFPLTVTSAQKNPTAFYLCASSNTGKVTDTQYFGPGTRLTVL.

The gene calls are TRBV4-3 and TRBJ2-7; a weak D match, TRBD2 (6 bases). Germline CDR1 is LGHNA and CDR2 is YSLEER. This CDR3 has 17 residues. Trimming took 1 base from V and 1 from J, leaving 17 bases between them. The CDR3 region has the DNA TGCGCCAGCAGCCAAGGTTGGGGGGTACAGATATCCTACGAGCAGTACTTC. Residues: CASSQGWGVQISYEQYF.

The rearrangement uses TRBV19 and TRBJ1-1; possibly TRBD1 for D (5 bases). The CDR3 is 16 residues long. The germline V gene encodes CDR1 LNHDA and CDR2 SQIVND (reference sequence). Trimming took 6 bases from V and 0 from J, leaving 17 bases between them. In DNA, the CDR3 is TGTGCCAGTAGCGTGGGACTACAGCGCTTGAACACTGAAGCTTTCTTT. Protein product: CASSVGLQRLNTEAFF.

This clone has just one count. CDR3 sequence (DNA): TGTGCCAGCAGTTCCTCCGGGGGGTTAGGTTATGGCTACACCTTC. Protein product: CASSSSGGLGYGYTF. This sequence joins TRBV27 and TRBJ1-2, with TRBD1 as a possible D gene (5 bases). The germline V gene encodes CDR1 MNHEY and CDR2 SMNVEV (reference sequence). This CDR3 comprises 15 residues. The V gene lost 4 bases and the J gene lost 5 bases, with 17 bases spanning the gap.

The V call is TRBV5-1, the J call TRBJ2-7; 11 bases fit TRBD1. V was clipped by 3 bases and J by 3 bases; unmatched bases: 8. CDR1 and CDR2 (germline): SGHRS, YFSETQ. This CDR3 is 16 amino acids long. CDR3 nucleotides: TGCGCCAGCAGCTGGAGTGGGACAGGGGGACGCTACGAGCAGTACTTC. Its protein product is CASSWSGTGGRYEQYF.

The chain uses TRBV5-1 and TRBJ2-1; the match to TRBD2 covers 14 bases. The V gene end was trimmed by 4 bases and the J gene end by 7 bases; junction bases not matched to a gene: 7. CDR1 is SGHRS, CDR2 YFSETQ, per germline. The CDR3 has 16 amino acids. The CDR3 DNA reads as TGCGCCAGCAGCGGCGGGACTAGCGGGAGTGAGAATGAGCAGTTCTTC. Protein product: CASSGGTSGSENEQFF.

The chain recombines TRBV30 with TRBJ1-4; no reliable D call. CDR1 and CDR2 from the germline V gene are GTSNPN and SVGIG (reference sequence). This CDR3 region has 12 residues. The V end lost 1 base, the J end lost 8 bases, and 8 bases lay between the germline ends. The CDR3 DNA reads as TGTGCCTGGAGTGGAACTTGGGAAAAACTGTTTTTT. Protein sequence: CAWSGTWEKLFF.

The chain recombines TRBV7-9 with TRBJ1-2; perhaps TRBD1 as D (6 bases). Germline CDR1 is SEHNR and CDR2 is FQNEAQ (reference sequence). With 5 bases removed from V and 6 bases from J, the gap between germline ends came to 16 bases. This CDR3 has 14 amino acids. The CDR3 is CASSPGHPQNGYTF. The CDR3 nucleotides read TGTGCCAGCAGCCCGGGACACCCTCAGAATGGCTACACCTTC.

The chain employs TRBV7-6 and TRBJ1-5; unclear D gene. This CDR3 is 15 amino acids long. Germline assignment: CDR1 SGHVS and CDR2 FNYEAQ. V was shortened by 1 base and J by 4 bases, with 11 bases between the two germline ends. CDR3 residues: CASSLVSGINQPQHF. The CDR3 DNA is TGTGCCAGCAGCTTAGTTTCGGGGATAAATCAGCCCCAGCATTTT.

The CDR3 loop is CASSLDPGQGSPLHF. CDR3 bases: TGTGCCAGCAGCTTGGATCCGGGACAGGGTTCACCCCTCCACTTT. The chain is built from TRBV13 and TRBJ1-6, with 9 bases matching TRBD1. The CDR3 loop spans 15 amino acids. The germline gives CDR1 PRHDT, CDR2 FYEKMQ (reference sequence). J lost 9 bases, V lost 3 bases, and 6 bases had no gene match. Full variable domain (remainder filled in from reference TRBV13 and TRBJ1-6): AAGVIQSPRHLIKEKRETATLKCYPIPRHDTVYWYQQGPGQDPQFLISFYEKMQSDKGSIPDRFSAQQFSDYHSELNMSSLELGDSALYFCASSLDPGQGSPLHFGNGTRLTVT.